What follows are 32 T cell receptor beta chains derived from one specimen sequenced in a study of beta chain features in type 1 diabetes. Every isolated RNA sample was fully reverse transcribed, so sequencing captured expressed TCRB transcripts. The repertoire was sequenced with immunoSEQ multiplex PCR; TCRdb's copy has only in-frame clones and lacks some. Of 130,000 to 150,000 clones in the sample, 6.9% were seen once. Specimen: central memory CD4+ T cells from blood. The receptor source for this set is a woman aged 25 to 39 in good health.

This chain links TRBV2 with TRBJ1-2, with D possibly being TRBD1 (6 bases). Germline V gives CDR1 SNHLY, CDR2 FYNNEI. The V end lost 6 bases, the J end lost 4 bases, and 9 bases lay between the germline ends. The CDR3 loop spans 12 amino acids. The CDR3 here is CASSETGYGYTF. The CDR3 bases are TGTGCCAGCAGCGAGACAGGCTATGGCTACACCTTC.

This chain uses TRBV19 with TRBJ1-1, with D hard to call. Per germline, CDR1 LNHDA and CDR2 SQIVND (reference sequence). CDR3 size: 15 residues. V lost 1 base and J 0 bases, leaving 9 bases between the germline ends. The DNA for the CDR3 is TGTGCCAGTAGTATAGCTGGCCAGATGAACACTGAAGCTTTCTTT. Protein product: CASSIAGQMNTEAFF.

The V call is TRBV28, the J call TRBJ1-4, with TRBD1 matching over 8 bases. Trimming took 5 bases from V and 7 from J; bases not matched to a gene: 9. The germline V gene encodes CDR1 MDHEN and CDR2 SYDVKM. The CDR3 is 15 residues long. The CDR3 region has the DNA TGTGCCAGCAGTCCACTCAGGGGGCGAGGTGAAAAACTGTTTTTT. It specifies CASSPLRGRGEKLFF. The full variable domain, rest sourced from reference TRBV28 and TRBJ1-4, is DVKVTQSSRYLVKRTGEKVFLECVQDMDHENMFWYRQDPGLGLRLIYFSYDVKMKEKGDIPEGYSVSREKKERFSLILESASTNQTSMYLCASSPLRGRGEKLFFGSGTQLSVL.

As DNA, the CDR3 is TGTGCCAGCAGCTTAGGGACAGCGGGATACAATGAGCAGTTCTTC. Residues: CASSLGTAGYNEQFF. The V gene is TRBV7-2, the J gene TRBJ2-1; tentatively, D is TRBD2 (7 bases). The length of the CDR3 is 15 residues. Trimming left V 1 base short and J 4 bases short, with 11 bases between. Per germline, CDR1 SGHTA and CDR2 FQGNSA.

A few counts support this clone. The rearrangement links TRBV11-2 to TRBJ2-3, with 8 nucleotides matching TRBD2. The ends lost 5 bases at V and 2 bases at J; junction bases unmatched: 6. This CDR3 has 15 residues. Germline lookup yields CDR1 SGHAT and CDR2 FQNNGV. For the CDR3, the DNA is TGTGCCAGCAGCCCTCGGGGGGGGCTCACAGATACGCAGTATTTT. Encoded protein: CASSPRGGLTDTQYF.

This clone was found many times. The chain couples TRBV9 to TRBJ2-1, with D perhaps TRBD1 (6 bases). V was trimmed by 4 bases and J by 0 bases, leaving 17 bases between them. The germline CDR1 and CDR2 sequences are SGDLS and YYNGEE. The CDR3 is made up of 17 amino acids. The CDR3 DNA sequence: TGTGCCAGCAGCCCACACGGCGGACAGAGCTCCTACAATGAGCAGTTCTTC. Amino acid sequence: CASSPHGGQSSYNEQFF.

Notes on this clone: A read error is possible here, since a much larger clone lies one base away. The chain has TRBV11-3 and TRBJ1-1; D is possibly TRBD1 (5 bases). The V gene lost 5 bases and the J gene lost 1 base, with 8 bases spanning the gap. Germline CDR1 SGHNT, CDR2 YENEEA. The CDR3 is 13 residues long. The CDR3 sequence is CASSTTANTEAFF. In DNA, the CDR3 is TGTGCCAGCAGCACGACAGCGAACACTGAAGCTTTCTTT.

The chain couples TRBV5-1 to TRBJ1-1; possible D gene TRBD1, 5 bases. The length of the CDR3 is 14 residues. V was cut by 1 base and J by 5 bases, with 12 bases left in between. Per germline, CDR1 SGHRS and CDR2 YFSETQ. The CDR3 DNA reads TGCGCCAGCAGCTTGTCTCAGGGAAAAACTGAAGCTTTCTTT. This gives the protein CASSLSQGKTEAFF.

The table lists this clone with many counts. This sequence joins TRBV4-3 and TRBJ2-2; no firm D call. CDR3 size: 14 residues. Deletions cut 7 bases from V and 5 bases from J, with 14 bases between. The germline V gene encodes CDR1 LGHNA and CDR2 YSLEER. The CDR3 protein is CASTLESATGELFF. The CDR3 nucleotides read TGCGCCAGCACCCTGGAGTCAGCGACCGGGGAGCTGTTTTTT.

J is TRBJ2-2 and V is TRBV9; D gene ambiguous. Germline assignment: CDR1 SGDLS and CDR2 YYNGEE. V dropped 0 bases and J dropped 1 base, with 4 bases sitting between them. The CDR3 contains 14 residues. CDR3 in amino acids: CASSVDLNTGELFF. CDR3 in DNA: TGTGCCAGCAGCGTAGATCTGAACACCGGGGAGCTGTTTTTT.

The rearrangement joins TRBV5-1 to TRBJ2-2, with D tentatively TRBD1 (5 bases). Between the trimmed V and J ends, which lost 0 bases and 4 bases, there was a span of 10 bases. Germline CDR1 SGHRS, CDR2 YFSETQ. The CDR3 runs to 15 residues. The CDR3 sequence is CASSLVGLGTGELFF. The CDR3 DNA reads as TGCGCCAGCAGCTTGGTGGGGCTGGGCACCGGGGAGCTGTTTTTT.

This clone came up a few times. V usage is TRBV19 and J usage is TRBJ2-2, with 9 bases aligning to TRBD1. Germline lookup yields CDR1 LNHDA and CDR2 SQIVND (reference sequence). V dropped 4 bases and J dropped 4; count of bases not matched to a gene: 4. This CDR3 is 15 amino acids long. In DNA form, the CDR3 reads TGTGCCAGTAGTAGCGGACAGGGGCCCACCGGGGAGCTGTTTTTT. It is translated as CASSSGQGPTGELFF. The variable domain in full, completed from reference TRBV19 and TRBJ2-2, reads DGGITQSPKYLFRKEGQNVTLSCEQNLNHDAMYWYRQDPGQGLRLIYYSQIVNDFQKGDIAEGYSVSREKKESFPLTVTSAQKNPTAFYLCASSSGQGPTGELFFGEGSRLTVL.

The rearrangement links TRBV27 to TRBJ1-5; the D is unclear. CDR3 length: 14 residues. Trimming shortened V by 2 bases and J by 3 bases, and 8 bases separated the two germline ends. Germline CDR1 reads MNHEY; CDR2 reads SMNVEV (reference sequence). CDR3: CASSLRESNQPQHF. The CDR3 DNA reads TGTGCCAGCAGTTTAAGGGAGTCCAATCAGCCCCAGCATTTT.

This clone was seen a few times. V usage is TRBV29-1 and J usage is TRBJ2-7; 8 nucleotides align to TRBD1. There are 12 residues in the CDR3. V shed 5 bases and J 6 bases; nucleotides not matched to a gene: 6. Germline lookup yields CDR1 SQVTM and CDR2 ANQGSEA. CDR3 DNA sequence: TGCAGCGTTCAGGGGGCGCGGTTCGAGCAGTACTTC. This translates into CSVQGARFEQYF.

This clone occurred a few times. The J gene is TRBJ2-5, the V gene TRBV7-2; maybe TRBD2 (6 bases). The CDR3 is 15 amino acids. V gave up 2 bases and J gave up 2 bases, with 12 bases separating them. Germline CDR1 reads SGHTA; CDR2 reads FQGNSA. In DNA, the CDR3 is TGTGCCAGCAGCTTAAGGTATAGCGGACAAGAGACCCAGTACTTC. It is translated as CASSLRYSGQETQYF.

This clone was seen a few times. This chain links TRBV28 with TRBJ1-2; no definite D call. CDR3 length: 12 amino acids. Germline loops: CDR1 MDHEN, CDR2 SYDVKM. V was cut by 7 bases and J by 3 bases, with 9 bases left in between. In nucleotides, the CDR3 is TGTGCCAGCAAGGGCGGGGACTATGGCTACACCTTC. Its protein is CASKGGDYGYTF.

This chain links TRBV7-8 with TRBJ2-3, with TRBD1 matching over 8 bases. This CDR3 is built from 15 residues. V lost 5 bases to trimming and J lost 10 bases; unmatched junction nucleotides: 14. Germline values: CDR1 SGHVS, CDR2 FQNEAQ. In DNA form, the CDR3 reads TGTGCCAGCAGCCCAACAGGGGGTGGTGCTAGATCGCAGTATTTT. It encodes CASSPTGGGARSQYF. The complete variable domain, with remaining parts taken from reference TRBV7-8 and TRBJ2-3, reads GAGVSQSPRYKVAKRGQDVALRCDPISGHVSLFWYQQALGQGPEFLTYFQNEAQLDKSGLPSDRFFAERPEGSVSTLKIQRTQQEDSAVYLCASSPTGGGARSQYFGPGTRLTVL.

To note about this clone: Within the sample, other DNA sequences also encode this same CDR3. The V call is TRBV2, the J call TRBJ2-2; tentative D call: TRBD2 (6 bases). Germline V lookup: CDR1 SNHLY, CDR2 FYNNEI. The CDR3 loop spans 13 amino acids. The ends were cut back, 6 bases at V and 5 bases at J, with 10 bases in the middle. CDR3 sequence reads: CASRGGGTGELFF. The CDR3 DNA sequence: TGTGCCAGCAGGGGCGGAGGGACCGGGGAGCTGTTTTTT.

The V call is TRBV18, the J call TRBJ2-1; the D is unclear. The germline V and J ends were trimmed by 0 bases and 0 bases, with 12 bases remaining between them. The CDR3 is 17 residues long. CDR1 is KGHSH, CDR2 LQKENI, per germline. CDR3 sequence: CASSPPGLSTSYNEQFF. CDR3 nucleotides: TGTGCCAGCTCACCACCCGGTCTGAGTACCTCCTACAATGAGCAGTTCTTC.

This clone was detected a few times. The chain uses TRBV6-1 and TRBJ1-1; D gene unclear. The germline V and J ends were trimmed by 1 base and 1 base, with 10 bases remaining between them. CDR1 is MNHNS and CDR2 is SASEGT in the germline V gene. The CDR3 covers 15 residues. The DNA of the CDR3 is TGTGCCAGCAGTGAAGGTTTCTCCGGGAACACTGAAGCTTTCTTT. This translates into CASSEGFSGNTEAFF.

This clone was counted many times. J is TRBJ2-7 and V is TRBV7-9; 11 nucleotides line up with TRBD1. V shed 5 bases, J shed 3 bases, and the junction held 15 bases outside the gene matches. CDR1 SEHNR and CDR2 FQNEAQ come from the germline V gene (reference sequence). This CDR3 has 18 amino acids. The CDR3 here is CASSHLGQGDTSRYEQYF. Written as DNA, the CDR3 is TGTGCCAGCAGCCACCTGGGACAGGGGGATACCTCGCGCTACGAGCAGTACTTC.

V gene TRBV11-2 combines with J gene TRBJ2-7; TRBD2 matches at 9 bases. The V gene end was trimmed by 5 bases and the J gene end by 5 bases; junction bases not matched to a gene: 7. This CDR3 comprises 14 residues. Germline CDR1 and CDR2: SGHAT and FQNNGV. The CDR3 sequence is CASSPTSGYDEQYF. DNA for the CDR3: TGTGCCAGCAGCCCGACTAGCGGATACGACGAGCAGTACTTC.

In this sample, this clone turned up once. The chain links TRBV7-6 to TRBJ2-1; 14 bases match TRBD2. V dropped 6 bases and J dropped 10; count of bases not matched to a gene: 11. The length of the CDR3 is 16 residues. Germline-derived CDR1 and CDR2 are SGHVS and FNYEAQ. This CDR3 reads CASSRSGTSGSTEQFF. CDR3 bases: TGTGCCAGCAGTAGGTCCGGGACTAGCGGGAGTACCGAGCAGTTCTTC.

The chain combines TRBV7-3 with TRBJ2-2; 11 bases align to TRBD2. Germline CDR1 is SGHTA and CDR2 is FQGTGA. Trimming at V came to 5 bases and at J to 5 bases, leaving 7 bases not matched to a gene. This CDR3 comprises 16 residues. The DNA of the CDR3 is TGTGCCAGCAGCGGGTTAGCGGGAGGGGAGACCGGGGAGCTGTTTTTT. Translated: CASSGLAGGETGELFF.

This clone has at least ten counts. The chain employs TRBV7-2 and TRBJ2-3; 7 bases line up with TRBD2. Per the germline V gene, CDR1 is SGHTA and CDR2 is FQGNSA. The CDR3 runs to 13 residues. The J segment lost 2 bases and the V segment lost 7 bases, leaving 3 bases of the junction unmatched. CDR3 bases: TGTGCCAGCACTAGCGGAGCCACAGATACGCAGTATTTT. Its translation is CASTSGATDTQYF.

The chain joins TRBV28 to TRBJ2-7, with a weak D call TRBD2 (6 bases). Between the trimmed V and J ends, which lost 5 bases and 6 bases, there was a span of 20 bases. The CDR3 is 15 amino acids. Germline CDR1 is MDHEN and CDR2 is SYDVKM. CDR3 amino acids: CASSPPEWDGGEQYF. Here the CDR3 DNA reads TGTGCCAGCAGTCCCCCGGAGTGGGACGGGGGCGAGCAGTACTTC.

This chain links TRBV2 with TRBJ2-2, with D possibly matching TRBD2 (6 bases). The CDR3 runs 15 residues. Germline-derived CDR1 and CDR2 are SNHLY and FYNNEI. Trimming cost V 5 bases and J 6 bases, with 16 bases left between them. The DNA of the CDR3 is TGTGCCAGCAGTCAACCCGGGGGACTGGCCGGGGAGCTGTTTTTT. Translating it yields CASSQPGGLAGELFF.

V gene TRBV15 combines with J gene TRBJ1-1, with D unclear. CDR3 size: 15 residues. In germline, CDR1 is LNHNV, CDR2 YYDKDF (reference sequence). The V end was cut by 0 bases, the J end by 1 base, with 9 bases between. The CDR3 bases are TGTGCCACCAGCAGAGATCTGGGCCAGAACACTGAAGCTTTCTTT. Translation gives CATSRDLGQNTEAFF.

This clone has a handful of counts. The V gene is TRBV5-1, the J gene TRBJ2-1, with 8 bases matching TRBD2. The germline CDR1 and CDR2 sequences are SGHRS and YFSETQ. Trimming took 1 base from V and 9 from J; bases not matched to a gene: 12. The CDR3 runs to 16 residues. The CDR3 DNA is TGCGCCAGCAGCTTGACGACGGGAGGGCCTCAAAGTGAGCAGTTCTTC. Residues: CASSLTTGGPQSEQFF. Complete variable domain (other parts from reference TRBV5-1 and TRBJ2-1): KAGVTQTPRYLIKTRGQQVTLSCSPISGHRSVSWYQQTPGQGLQFLFEYFSETQRNKGNFPGRFSGRQFSNSRSEMNVSTLELGDSALYLCASSLTTGGPQSEQFFGPGTRLTVL.

The chain couples TRBV30 to TRBJ2-5; 11 bases align to TRBD2. This CDR3 has 14 residues. V was clipped by 3 bases and J by 6 bases; unmatched bases: 6. The V gene's germline CDR1 is GTSNPN and CDR2 SVGIG (reference sequence). CDR3 nucleotides: TGTGCCTGGAGACTAGCGGGAGCCGGAAAGACCCAGTACTTC. Its translation: CAWRLAGAGKTQYF.

This clone came up a few times. The chain carries TRBV19 and TRBJ2-5; 14 bases align to TRBD2. The CDR3 contains 15 residues. V lost 5 bases and J lost 4; bases outside the gene matches: 3. Germline assignment: CDR1 LNHDA and CDR2 SQIVND (reference sequence). This CDR3 reads CASSQGTSGRETQYF. As DNA, the CDR3 is TGTGCCAGTAGTCAAGGGACTAGCGGGAGAGAGACCCAGTACTTC.

This clone has ten or more counts. The CDR3 loop is CASSFQGDNTEAFF. CDR3 sequence (DNA): TGTGCCAGCAGCTTTCAAGGGGATAACACTGAAGCTTTCTTT. The V and J genes are TRBV7-3 and TRBJ1-1; a possible D gene is TRBD1 (5 bases). V gave up 3 bases and J gave up 2 bases, with 10 bases separating them. This CDR3 is 14 amino acids long. Germline-derived CDR1 and CDR2 are SGHTA and FQGTGA.